The next 30 T cell receptor beta chains were all read from a single sample in a study of graft-versus-host responses after intestinal transplantation. Their target antigens are unknown. The method was immunoSEQ multiplex PCR; TCRdb's version includes in-frame clones alone and lacks a portion of them. The sample yields about 96,000 clones, roughly 92% seen once. The sequencing used unstimulated CD4+ T cells sorted from spleen or lymph node cells, collected before intestinal transplant. Receptor source: a human donor who received an intestinal transplant.

This clone was recorded only once. The chain couples TRBV5-1 to TRBJ2-5, with a tentative D call TRBD2 (7 bases). This CDR3 is 17 amino acids long. Germline CDR1 reads SGHRS; CDR2 reads YFSETQ. V was trimmed by 0 bases and J by 1 base, leaving 16 bases between them. CDR3 protein: CASSLGGRTSAQETQYF. In DNA form, the CDR3 reads TGCGCCAGCAGCTTGGGGGGGCGCACTAGCGCCCAAGAGACCCAGTACTTC.

The V and J genes are TRBV27 and TRBJ1-2, with 7 bases lining up with TRBD1. V gave up 2 bases and J gave up 3 bases; unmatched junction bases: 0. This CDR3 is built from 13 residues. The germline V gene encodes CDR1 MNHEY and CDR2 SMNVEV (reference sequence). Here the CDR3 reads CASSLGTDYGYTF. In DNA form, the CDR3 reads TGTGCCAGCAGTTTAGGGACAGACTATGGCTACACCTTC.

The genes are TRBV27 and TRBJ2-7; TRBD2 matches 14 bases. The germline V gene has CDR1 MNHEY and CDR2 SMNVEV (reference sequence). The V segment lost 3 bases and the J segment 4 bases; nucleotides outside the gene matches: 14. This CDR3 is built from 19 residues. The CDR3 region has the DNA TGTGCCAGCAGTTTCGTGCGGACACCCGGGACTAGCGGGAGTTACGAGCAGTACTTC. The encoded protein is CASSFVRTPGTSGSYEQYF.

The genes are TRBV6-6 and TRBJ2-7; 12 nucleotides align to TRBD2. The germline gives CDR1 MNHNY, CDR2 SVGAGI (reference sequence). CDR3 size: 15 residues. V was pared by 3 bases and J by 4 bases, with 4 bases of the junction left unmatched. This CDR3 is CASSYGGTSGYEQYF. In nucleotides, the CDR3 is TGTGCCAGCAGTTATGGGGGGACTAGCGGGTACGAGCAGTACTTC.

The chain recombines TRBV2 with TRBJ1-5, with D possibly being TRBD1 (5 bases). The CDR3 totals 15 residues. Trimming took off 6 bases at V and 1 base at J, with 13 bases between the two ends. CDR1 and CDR2 from the germline V gene are SNHLY and FYNNEI. CDR3 protein: CASRRDGTSNQPQHF. Written as DNA, the CDR3 is TGTGCCAGCAGGAGGGACGGAACAAGCAATCAGCCCCAGCATTTT.

This clone was seen only once. The chain has TRBV19 and TRBJ2-3; 7 bases are a match to TRBD2. Trimming cost V 3 bases and J 1 base; bases outside gene matches: 4. The CDR3 contains 15 residues. Germline CDR1 and CDR2: LNHDA and SQIVND (reference sequence). CDR3 residues: CASSIPSGRTDTQYF. The CDR3 bases are TGTGCCAGTAGTATCCCTAGCGGACGCACAGATACGCAGTATTTT.

The chain combines TRBV20-1 with TRBJ1-1; D is ambiguous. The CDR3 is 11 amino acids. Germline V gives CDR1 DFQATT, CDR2 SNEGSKA (reference sequence). V lost 3 bases, J lost 4 bases, and 6 bases lay in between. CDR3 residues: CSARKATEAFF. The DNA for the CDR3 is TGCAGTGCTAGGAAAGCCACTGAAGCTTTCTTT.

In this sample, this clone turned up once. V gene TRBV2 combines with J gene TRBJ2-3; D perhaps matches TRBD1 (5 bases). The CDR3 has 16 amino acids. The germline V gene has CDR1 SNHLY and CDR2 FYNNEI. V gave up 4 bases and J gave up 0 bases, with 14 bases separating them. The CDR3 region is CASSVWGRSSTDTQYF. The CDR3 DNA sequence: TGTGCCAGCAGTGTATGGGGCAGATCTAGCACAGATACGCAGTATTTT.

This chain joins TRBV4-2 and TRBJ2-3; tentatively, D is TRBD2 (5 bases). The CDR3 has 20 amino acids. V was clipped by 0 bases and J by 3 bases, with 25 bases between them. Germline V gene sequence: CDR1 LGHNA, CDR2 YNFKEQ. CDR3 protein: CASSQDTPRKIRDRTDTQYF. Here the CDR3 DNA reads TGTGCCAGCAGCCAAGATACCCCGAGGAAGATCCGGGATAGGACAGATACGCAGTATTTT.

The V and J genes are TRBV6-1 and TRBJ1-5; D possibly corresponds to TRBD1 (6 bases). Germline lookup yields CDR1 MNHNS and CDR2 SASEGT. The V gene lost 1 base and the J gene lost 2 bases, with 15 bases spanning the gap. CDR3 length equals 17 residues. The CDR3 loop is CASSEEPQGGGNQPQHF. CDR3 coding DNA: TGTGCCAGCAGTGAAGAACCGCAAGGGGGGGGCAATCAGCCCCAGCATTTT.

J is TRBJ2-4 and V is TRBV27; 8 bases align to TRBD1. The CDR3 runs to 16 residues. The germline V gene encodes CDR1 MNHEY and CDR2 SMNVEV (reference sequence). The ends lost 2 bases at V and 2 bases at J; junction bases unmatched: 5. Here the CDR3 reads CASSLLGTGSKNIQYF. The CDR3 bases are TGTGCCAGCAGTTTACTTGGGACAGGCTCCAAAAACATTCAGTACTTC.

This clone has only one observation. The rearrangement links TRBV10-2 to TRBJ2-5, with D tentatively TRBD1 (5 bases). The germline V gene encodes CDR1 WSHSY and CDR2 SAAADI. This CDR3 contains 13 residues. The germline V and J ends were trimmed by 7 bases and 2 bases, with 11 bases remaining between them. CDR3 nucleotides: TGCGCCAGCACACCGACAGCACAAGAGACCCAGTACTTC. Amino acid sequence: CASTPTAQETQYF.

The rearrangement joins TRBV7-9 to TRBJ1-2, with a weak D call TRBD1 (5 bases). The V gene's germline CDR1 is SEHNR and CDR2 FQNEAQ (reference sequence). V dropped 1 base and J dropped 8 bases, with 20 bases sitting between them. This CDR3 spans 16 amino acids. The CDR3 DNA reads TGTGCCAGCAGCTTAGTAGGGGTAGGGTCCAGAGAGGGCTACACCTTC. Translating it yields CASSLVGVGSREGYTF.

V usage is TRBV6-1 and J usage is TRBJ1-1, with 11 bases that match TRBD1. In germline, CDR1 is MNHNS, CDR2 SASEGT. This CDR3 has 15 amino acids. V was clipped by 8 bases and J by 5 bases; unmatched bases: 10. This CDR3 reads CASLTSDRGRTEAFF. CDR3 coding DNA: TGTGCCAGCCTTACCTCGGACAGGGGGCGGACTGAAGCTTTCTTT.

This chain connects TRBV4-2 to TRBJ1-1, with 7 bases fitting TRBD1. Germline V gives CDR1 LGHNA, CDR2 YNFKEQ. Trimming removed 2 bases from V and 1 base from J; junction bases left unmatched: 4. The CDR3 loop spans 15 amino acids. CDR3 nucleotides: TGTGCCAGCAGCCAAAACAGGGGAGGGAACACTGAAGCTTTCTTT. This encodes CASSQNRGGNTEAFF.

This clone appeared a single time. The chain joins TRBV9 to TRBJ2-7, with a weak D call TRBD2 (6 bases). V dropped 0 bases and J dropped 6 bases, with 10 bases sitting between them. Germline CDR1 reads SGDLS; CDR2 reads YYNGEE. The CDR3 extends over 13 amino acids. The CDR3 sequence is CASSVVQGGEQYF. The CDR3 nucleotides read TGTGCCAGCAGCGTAGTGCAGGGAGGCGAGCAGTACTTC.

V usage is TRBV6-1 and J usage is TRBJ2-1; TRBD2 aligns across 8 bases. The CDR3 has 16 amino acids. V shed 6 bases, J shed 0 bases, and the junction held 7 bases outside the gene matches. CDR1 and CDR2 from the germline V gene are MNHNS and SASEGT. The CDR3 DNA reads as TGTGCCAGCAGCGAAACTAGCGGACTCTCCTACAATGAGCAGTTCTTC. Residues: CASSETSGLSYNEQFF.

Here the CDR3 DNA reads TGTGCCAGCAGGATCCCCTATCGGCCGAACACCGGGGAGCTGTTTTTT. This sequence encodes CASRIPYRPNTGELFF. The chain has TRBV11-2 and TRBJ2-2; D not resolved. V lost 6 bases and J 0 bases, leaving 14 bases between the germline ends. This CDR3 comprises 16 residues. The V gene's germline CDR1 is SGHAT and CDR2 FQNNGV.

This clone appeared a single time. J is TRBJ1-1 and V is TRBV2, with TRBD1 identical over 7 bases. This CDR3 has 14 amino acids. V lost 3 bases to trimming and J lost 9 bases; unmatched junction nucleotides: 10. Germline V gives CDR1 SNHLY, CDR2 FYNNEI. CDR3 amino acids: CASSEEGALWKAFF. The CDR3 DNA is TGTGCCAGCAGTGAGGAGGGGGCGCTTTGGAAAGCTTTCTTT.

This clone was observed a single time. Since no conserved phenylalanine or tryptophan closes the CDR3, a read error is the likely cause. No DNA is shown, since the ends of the CDR3 on it are uncertain; the CDR3 is the one TCRdb lists. V gene TRBV11-3 combines with J gene TRBJ1-5. Ends included, the CDR3 has 10 residues. Germline V gives CDR1 SGHNT, CDR2 YENEEA. CDR3 sequence: CASSLDLVQK.

This chain uses TRBV27 with TRBJ2-7; weak D call: TRBD2 (5 bases). The V gene lost 5 bases and the J gene lost 3 bases, with 17 bases spanning the gap. This CDR3 region has 15 residues. The germline V gene has CDR1 MNHEY and CDR2 SMNVEV (reference sequence). The CDR3 reads CASSPFKGGGYEQYF. The CDR3 DNA follows: TGTGCCAGCAGTCCCTTTAAGGGTGGAGGCTACGAGCAGTACTTC.

The chain employs TRBV10-3 and TRBJ2-2; 11 positions match TRBD2. There are 15 residues in the CDR3. V lost 6 bases and J lost 3; bases outside the gene matches: 3. CDR1 and CDR2 (germline): ENHRY, SYGVKD. The CDR3 DNA sequence: TGTGCCATCAGGGGACTAGCGGACTACACCGGGGAGCTGTTTTTT. Amino acids: CAIRGLADYTGELFF.

The chain couples TRBV7-2 to TRBJ2-7; 8 nucleotides agree with TRBD2. Germline V gene data show CDR1 as SGHTA and CDR2 as FQGNSA. Trimming cost V 4 bases and J 6 bases; bases outside gene matches: 11. The CDR3 contains 15 residues. The CDR3 reads CASSWLLAGNIEQYF. CDR3 DNA: TGTGCCAGCAGCTGGTTATTAGCGGGAAACATCGAGCAGTACTTC.

The chain couples TRBV6-1 to TRBJ2-3; D is undetermined. Trimming took 0 bases from V and 1 from J, leaving 8 bases between them. Germline CDR1 reads MNHNS; CDR2 reads SASEGT. There are 15 residues in the CDR3. The CDR3 is CASSEAEVRTDTQYF. The CDR3 nucleotides read TGTGCCAGCAGTGAAGCAGAGGTGCGCACAGATACGCAGTATTTT.

This clone was seen just once. J is TRBJ1-4 and V is TRBV6-5; 9 nucleotides align to TRBD1. The CDR3 has 14 residues. J was trimmed by 4 bases and V by 4 bases; bases with no gene match: 1. Germline V gives CDR1 MNHEY, CDR2 SVGAGI. The CDR3 region has the DNA TGTGCCAGCAGTTTGGACAGGGGTAATGAAAAACTGTTTTTT. Translated, it gives CASSLDRGNEKLFF.

The rearrangement uses TRBV10-3 and TRBJ2-7, with D perhaps TRBD2 (6 bases). Germline CDR1 is ENHRY and CDR2 is SYGVKD. Trimming took 10 bases from V and 3 from J, leaving 13 bases between them. The CDR3 totals 12 residues. The CDR3 here is CATTGDGYEQYF. DNA for the CDR3: TGTGCCACAACGGGGGACGGCTACGAGCAGTACTTC.

The J gene is TRBJ1-5, the V gene TRBV6-5; D is unclear. The CDR3 totals 13 residues. Germline V gene sequence: CDR1 MNHEY, CDR2 SVGAGI. The V end lost 0 bases, the J end lost 5 bases, and 5 bases lay between the germline ends. CDR3 loop: CASSYSRDQPQHF. CDR3 DNA: TGTGCCAGCAGTTACTCACGCGATCAGCCCCAGCATTTT.

The chain is built from TRBV4-1 and TRBJ1-1, with a possible D match to TRBD1 (6 bases). Between the trimmed V and J ends, which lost 1 base and 4 bases, there was a span of 10 bases. The germline CDR1 and CDR2 sequences are MGHRA and YSYEKL. The CDR3 consists of 14 residues. The DNA of the CDR3 is TGCGCCAGCAGCCAAGGGGACACTTTCACTGAAGCTTTCTTT. This codes for CASSQGDTFTEAFF.

This CDR3 is CASSSRFWTSVNTGELFF. In DNA form, the CDR3 reads TGTGCCAGTAGTAGCCGATTCTGGACTAGCGTGAACACCGGGGAGCTGTTTTTT. The chain combines TRBV19 with TRBJ2-2; the match to TRBD2 covers 9 bases. Trimming took 4 bases from V and 1 from J; bases not matched to a gene: 10. The CDR3 sequence is 18 residues long. The V gene's germline CDR1 is LNHDA and CDR2 SQIVND (reference sequence).

This chain connects TRBV19 to TRBJ2-1; unclear D gene. This CDR3 has 12 amino acids. Per the germline V gene, CDR1 is LNHDA and CDR2 is SQIVND (reference sequence). V shed 3 bases and J shed 7 bases, with 7 bases lying between them. In DNA, the CDR3 is TGTGCCAGTAGTATGTGGTCGAATGAGCAGTTCTTC. Encoded protein: CASSMWSNEQFF.